Each of the 16 T cell receptor beta chains below was sequenced from the same sample in a study of blood T cell repertoires in COVID-19. Data came from immunoSEQ multiplex PCR; TCRdb stores just in-frame clones and leaves some out. Of about 170,000 clones listed, 70% to 90% were seen once; the top ten hold roughly 9.8%. The sequenced sample consisted of peripheral blood. These receptors all come from a woman aged 60 to 75 with COVID-19, enrolled during active disease.

J is TRBJ1-5 and V is TRBV6-5; 8 nucleotides line up with TRBD1. V shed 2 bases, J shed 6 bases, and the junction held 3 bases outside the gene matches. This CDR3 is 14 amino acids long. Germline CDR1 reads MNHEY; CDR2 reads SVGAGI. The CDR3 DNA reads TGTGCCAGCAGTTACGCAGGGGGCAGTCAGCCCCAGCATTTT. This gives the protein CASSYAGGSQPQHF.

This sequence joins TRBV20-1 and TRBJ2-7; D might be TRBD1 (5 bases). V was pared by 3 bases and J by 2 bases, with 14 bases between. The CDR3 contains 14 residues. Per germline, CDR1 DFQATT and CDR2 SNEGSKA (reference sequence). Here the CDR3 reads CSASLTRVTYEQYF. DNA for the CDR3: TGCAGTGCTAGTTTAACCAGGGTGACCTACGAGCAGTACTTC.

The J gene is TRBJ1-1, the V gene TRBV19, with a weak D call TRBD1 (5 bases). The CDR3 covers 15 residues. CDR1 and CDR2 from the germline V gene are LNHDA and SQIVND (reference sequence). The V and J ends lost 5 bases and 4 bases respectively, with 17 bases between them. The CDR3 region is CASSADSRYSTEAFF. CDR3 bases: TGTGCCAGTAGTGCTGACAGTAGGTATAGCACTGAAGCTTTCTTT.

The V call is TRBV7-2, the J call TRBJ2-7; D might be TRBD1 (5 bases). V dropped 5 bases and J dropped 3 bases, with 8 bases sitting between them. The CDR3 runs to 12 residues. The germline gives CDR1 SGHTA, CDR2 FQGNSA. CDR3 sequence: CASSLTGYEQYF. DNA for the CDR3: TGTGCCAGCAGCCTAACAGGCTACGAGCAGTACTTC.

The chain employs TRBV27 and TRBJ1-4; TRBD1 is a possible D gene (5 bases). The CDR3 extends over 15 amino acids. Per the germline V gene, CDR1 is MNHEY and CDR2 is SMNVEV (reference sequence). V was cut by 6 bases and J by 8 bases, with 19 bases left in between. CDR3 sequence (DNA): TGTGCCAGCAGCCGACCCCGGGACGGAGGGGAAAAACTGTTTTTT. Translated, it gives CASSRPRDGGEKLFF.

The chain uses TRBV7-2 and TRBJ1-1; no clear D gene. There are 13 residues in the CDR3. The V end lost 6 bases, the J end lost 1 base, and 9 bases lay between the germline ends. Germline loops: CDR1 SGHTA, CDR2 FQGNSA. The CDR3 sequence is CASRFTKNTEAFF. DNA for the CDR3: TGTGCCAGCAGGTTTACAAAGAACACTGAAGCTTTCTTT.

In DNA form, the CDR3 reads TGTGCCAGCAGTGACACTAGCGGGAGACGGGAGCGCAATGAGCAGTTCTTC. Translation: CASSDTSGRRERNEQFF. The chain has TRBV6-1 and TRBJ2-1, with 11 positions matching TRBD2. With V trimmed by 3 bases and J by 6 bases, 10 bases remained unmatched. CDR3 length: 17 amino acids. The germline V gene encodes CDR1 MNHNS and CDR2 SASEGT.

This clone was picked up one time. V usage is TRBV10-1 and J usage is TRBJ2-4; 7 nucleotides line up with TRBD1. There are 16 residues in the CDR3. V dropped 7 bases and J dropped 3; count of bases not matched to a gene: 12. In germline, CDR1 is WNHNN, CDR2 SYGVQD (reference sequence). DNA of the CDR3: TGCGCCAGCACATTAGACAGGGAAGCAGTCAAAAACATTCAGTACTTC. Its translation is CASTLDREAVKNIQYF.

The J gene is TRBJ1-3, the V gene TRBV14; TRBD1 matches 8 bases. The CDR3 spans 16 residues. Trimming took 4 bases from V and 1 from J; bases not matched to a gene: 6. From germline, CDR1 is SGHDN and CDR2 FVKESK. The chain's CDR3 is CASSLWTGRSGNTIYF. The CDR3 DNA reads TGTGCCAGCAGCCTATGGACAGGGAGGTCTGGAAACACCATATATTTT.

This clone has a handful of counts. The V call is TRBV19, the J call TRBJ2-7, with D perhaps matching TRBD1 (7 bases). The CDR3 is 14 residues long. Germline assignment: CDR1 LNHDA and CDR2 SQIVND (reference sequence). The ends were cut back, 3 bases at V and 2 bases at J, with 11 bases in the middle. For the CDR3, the DNA is TGTGCCAGTAGTATTGGCGGGACAGCCTACGAGCAGTACTTC. It specifies CASSIGGTAYEQYF.

This chain links TRBV18 with TRBJ2-3; D ambiguous. The germline V and J ends were trimmed by 3 bases and 5 bases, with 9 bases remaining between them. CDR1 is KGHSH and CDR2 is LQKENI in the germline V gene. The CDR3 length is 13 residues. CDR3 sequence: CASSPVIQDTQYF. DNA of the CDR3: TGTGCCAGCTCACCTGTAATACAAGATACGCAGTATTTT.

The V gene is TRBV19, the J gene TRBJ1-1, with D possibly TRBD1 on 5 matching bases. The CDR3 extends over 13 amino acids. The germline V and J ends were trimmed by 3 bases and 5 bases, with 10 bases remaining between them. Germline values: CDR1 LNHDA, CDR2 SQIVND (reference sequence). This CDR3 is CASSMEGRTEAFF. The CDR3 nucleotides are TGTGCCAGTAGTATGGAGGGGCGAACTGAAGCTTTCTTT.

This chain joins TRBV24-1 and TRBJ2-1, with 10 bases fitting TRBD2. The CDR3 has 17 amino acids. After removal of 3 bases from V and 4 bases from J, the junction contained 8 bases not matched to a gene. Germline V gives CDR1 KGHDR, CDR2 SFDVKD. The CDR3 DNA reads as TGTGCCACCAGTGATCCCGGGACTAGCGTAGGTTACAATGAGCAGTTCTTC. Residues: CATSDPGTSVGYNEQFF.

The rearrangement uses TRBV5-1 and TRBJ2-5; D may be TRBD1 (5 bases). Germline V gene lookup returns CDR1 SGHRS and CDR2 YFSETQ. CDR3 length equals 14 residues. V was trimmed by 4 bases and J by 1 base, leaving 11 bases between them. CDR3 in DNA: TGCGCCAGCAGCCGGGCTGGGGCCCAAGAGACCCAGTACTTC. As protein: CASSRAGAQETQYF.

The chain couples TRBV5-1 to TRBJ1-6, with D maybe TRBD1 (6 bases). CDR1 and CDR2 (germline): SGHRS, YFSETQ. V was clipped by 4 bases and J by 6 bases, with 11 bases between them. The CDR3 extends over 14 amino acids. CDR3 nucleotide sequence: TGCGCCAGCAGCCCCATGGGGGCTAATTCACCCCTCCACTTT. Protein product: CASSPMGANSPLHF.

The chain links TRBV5-1 to TRBJ2-1, with 9 bases that match TRBD2. The length of the CDR3 is 14 residues. The ends lost 4 bases at V and 13 bases at J; junction bases unmatched: 12. Germline V gives CDR1 SGHRS, CDR2 YFSETQ. CDR3 region: CASSEGGSGRYQFF. Written as DNA, the CDR3 is TGCGCCAGCAGCGAGGGCGGTAGCGGGAGATATCAGTTCTTC. Full variable domain (remainder filled in from reference TRBV5-1 and TRBJ2-1): KAGVTQTPRYLIKTRGQQVTLSCSPISGHRSVSWYQQTPGQGLQFLFEYFSETQRNKGNFPGRFSGRQFSNSRSEMNVSTLELGDSALYLCASSEGGSGRYQFFGPGTRLTVL.